The sequence of this TCR beta chain was determined in a study of shared clonotypes between healthy human individuals. Study conclusions and caveats: Clonotypes not shared had lower generation probabilities than those common to all four donors. Naive CD4 clonotypes were shared across a handful of donors at around 5%.

About this clone: What it binds is not known. Because the CDR3's place on the DNA is in doubt, the DNA is left out and the CDR3 is given as listed by TCRdb.

Produced via immunoSEQ multiplex PCR; TCRdb's table is partial and in-frame only. The sample carries over 850,000 clones, about 84% recorded once. The origin of this receptor is a man aged 18 to 30 in good health. Some clones in this sample may be carry-over from other donors' samples. Sequencing used memory CD4+ T cells from PBMCs. This sample's subset: CD45RA-negative fraction.

The CDR3 protein is CASRALRAGELFF. V gene TRBV2 combines with J gene TRBJ2-2; TRBD2 is the table's D call, not checked against the DNA. Germline-derived CDR1 and CDR2 are SNHLY and FYNNEI. With termini counted, the CDR3 has 13 amino acids.